This passage covers 6 T cell receptor beta chains from one sample sequenced in a study of beta chain features in type 1 diabetes. Every isolated RNA sample was fully reverse transcribed, so sequencing captured expressed TCRB transcripts. Libraries were prepared by immunoSEQ multiplex PCR; TCRdb keeps only in-frame clonotypes and omits some of them. The sample comprises 150,000 to 200,000 clones, less than 15% of which are singletons, and about 0.59% rests with the top ten. The sequenced material came from central memory CD4+ T cells from blood. These receptors were collected from a woman younger than 30 in good health.

This clone came up a few times. The rearrangement joins TRBV9 to TRBJ2-3; TRBD2 is a possible D gene (5 bases). Germline lookup yields CDR1 SGDLS and CDR2 YYNGEE. This CDR3 has 14 residues. V was pared by 1 base and J by 6 bases, with 12 bases between. The CDR3 loop is CASSVTGNSDTQYF. CDR3 sequence (DNA): TGTGCCAGCAGCGTAACCGGGAACTCGGATACGCAGTATTTT.

The genes are TRBV14 and TRBJ2-1; 9 nucleotides match TRBD2. The junction had 9 bases not matched to a gene; V was cut back by 0 bases and J by 6 bases. The length of the CDR3 is 17 residues. Germline lookup yields CDR1 SGHDN and CDR2 FVKESK. The CDR3 reads CASSQDLSGRFSNEQFF. In nucleotides, the CDR3 is TGTGCCAGCAGCCAAGACCTTAGCGGGAGATTTTCCAATGAGCAGTTCTTC.

The genes are TRBV6-5 and TRBJ1-2; D gene uncertain. Germline V gene lookup returns CDR1 MNHEY and CDR2 SVGAGI. The CDR3 spans 14 residues. Deletions cut 5 bases from V and 4 bases from J, with 14 bases between. This CDR3 is CASSLGGPFYGYTF. The CDR3 nucleotides read TGTGCCAGCAGTCTGGGTGGGCCGTTCTATGGCTACACCTTC.

This clone turned up a few times. The chain uses TRBV6-5 and TRBJ2-7; 8 bases are a match to TRBD2. V was clipped by 6 bases and J by 4 bases; unmatched bases: 5. The CDR3 is 13 residues long. CDR1 is MNHEY and CDR2 is SVGAGI in the germline V gene. The CDR3 spells CASRVAGLYEQYF. The CDR3 nucleotides are TGTGCCAGCAGAGTAGCGGGACTTTACGAGCAGTACTTC.

This chain joins TRBV19 and TRBJ1-1, with D unresolved. CDR3 size: 15 residues. Trimming left V 3 bases short and J 0 bases short, with 11 bases between. The V gene's germline CDR1 is LNHDA and CDR2 SQIVND (reference sequence). Written as DNA, the CDR3 is TGTGCCAGTAGTATGCGGCGACGAATGAACACTGAAGCTTTCTTT. The encoded protein is CASSMRRRMNTEAFF.

V and J are TRBV5-1 and TRBJ2-7; D is ambiguous. Looked up from germline, CDR1 is SGHRS and CDR2 is YFSETQ. The CDR3 length is 14 residues. V gave up 4 bases and J gave up 4 bases, with 15 bases separating them. The CDR3 bases are TGCGCCAGCAGCCCGTTTAGGAGTTCGTACGAGCAGTACTTC. Protein: CASSPFRSSYEQYF.